These 7 T cell receptor beta chains came from one sample sequenced in a study of blood T cell repertoires in COVID-19. The repertoire was sequenced with immunoSEQ multiplex PCR; TCRdb's copy has only in-frame clones and lacks some. The sample records more than 150,000 clones, 80% to 90% being singletons. The sequenced sample consisted of peripheral blood. These receptors originate from a woman aged 80 or over with COVID-19, enrolled during active disease.

CDR3 nucleotide sequence: TGTGCCAGCAGCCAAACTGGGGGGACTACCGACACGGATACGCAGTATTTT. It specifies CASSQTGGTTDTDTQYF. The J gene is TRBJ2-3, the V gene TRBV14; 7 bases map to TRBD2. Germline trimming cut 2 bases from V and 6 bases from J; bases unmatched to any gene: 14. The CDR3 length is 17 residues. The V gene's germline CDR1 is SGHDN and CDR2 FVKESK.

CDR3 in amino acids: CASSQDGVGAGEETQYF. DNA for the CDR3: TGTGCCAGCAGCCAAGATGGCGTTGGGGCGGGAGAAGAGACCCAGTACTTC. The V call is TRBV3-1 (or the pseudogene TRBV3-2), the J call TRBJ2-5; TRBD2 matches at 7 bases. With 0 bases clipped from V and 3 bases from J, the junction kept 10 bases outside the gene matches. Germline V CDR1 and CDR2: LGHDT, YNNKEL (reference sequence). The CDR3 sequence is 17 residues long.

V and J are TRBV7-2 and TRBJ2-1, with 9 bases identical to TRBD2. Trimming took 5 bases from V and 7 from J; bases not matched to a gene: 12. In germline, CDR1 is SGHTA, CDR2 FQGNSA. This CDR3 has 16 residues. Here the CDR3 reads CASSRGGLAHGNEQFF. In DNA, the CDR3 is TGTGCCAGCAGCCGGGGGGGACTAGCCCATGGGAATGAGCAGTTCTTC. Together with reference TRBV7-2 and TRBJ2-1, the CDR3 gives the full variable domain: GAGVSQSPSNKVTEKGKDVELRCDPISGHTALYWYRQSLGQGLEFLIYFQGNSAPDKSGLPSDRFSAERTGGSVSTLTIQRTQQEDSAVYLCASSRGGLAHGNEQFFGPGTRLTVL.

The chain uses TRBV9 and TRBJ1-5; D may be TRBD1 (5 bases). The CDR3 has 15 residues. The ends were cut back, 3 bases at V and 8 bases at J, with 18 bases in the middle. Germline values: CDR1 SGDLS, CDR2 YYNGEE. CDR3 sequence (DNA): TGTGCCAGCAGCGAGTTCGGGACTAAGGCCGAGCCCCAGCATTTT. Its protein product is CASSEFGTKAEPQHF.

This clone was detected only a few times. The chain joins TRBV5-1 to TRBJ1-2; perhaps TRBD1 as D (5 bases). From germline, CDR1 is SGHRS and CDR2 YFSETQ. The CDR3 has 14 amino acids. The V end lost 0 bases, the J end lost 4 bases, and 10 bases lay between the germline ends. CDR3 DNA: TGCGCCAGCAGCTTGGGACAGTCGTCCTATGGCTACACCTTC. Protein product: CASSLGQSSYGYTF.

This clone was found a few times. V and J are TRBV28 and TRBJ2-5; D is possibly TRBD2 (10 bases). CDR3 length: 15 amino acids. Trimming pared 5 bases from V and 5 bases from J, leaving 18 bases between. CDR1 is MDHEN, CDR2 SYDVKM, per germline. CDR3 bases: TGTGCCAGCAGTCAAGCGGGGGGGACAGGGGAGACCCAGTACTTC. It codes for CASSQAGGTGETQYF. The entire variable domain, with the rest obtained from reference TRBV28 and TRBJ2-5, is as follows: DVKVTQSSRYLVKRTGEKVFLECVQDMDHENMFWYRQDPGLGLRLIYFSYDVKMKEKGDIPEGYSVSREKKERFSLILESASTNQTSMYLCASSQAGGTGETQYFGPGTRLLVL.

The table lists this clone with a count of one. The chain combines TRBV7-9 with TRBJ2-7, with 10 bases lining up with TRBD1. The V segment lost 5 bases and the J segment 1 base; nucleotides outside the gene matches: 14. Germline CDR1 reads SEHNR; CDR2 reads FQNEAQ (reference sequence). The length of the CDR3 is 18 residues. The CDR3 DNA is TGTGCCAGCAGCCCCAACCCCGGGGAGGGACAGGGGTCCTACGAGCAGTACTTC. Translating gives CASSPNPGEGQGSYEQYF.